This TCR beta chain emerged from a study of molecular identifiers for immune sequencing clone quantification. This clonotype has at least ten counts. TCRdb re-called the PCR reads with MiXCR, one entry per CDR3 protein. The sample consists of 250,000 to 350,000 distinct CDR3 sequences, over 20% of them appearing once. CDR3 length: 16 residues. Per germline, CDR1 LNHDA and CDR2 SQIVND (reference sequence). V shed 5 bases and J 1 base; nucleotides not matched to a gene: 10. The V gene is TRBV19, the J gene TRBJ2-5; 7 bases align to TRBD1. Specimen: naive CD8+ T cells from blood, with Jurkat cell RNA spiked in. Subset given: FACS-sorted CD8+CD4-CCR7+CD45RA+ naive T cells. This TCR derives from a human donor in good health. Some libraries in this study had Jurkat cell RNA spiked in. DNA of the CDR3: TGTGCCAGTAGTCTTGCCGAGGGACAGTCCCAAGAGACCCAGTACTTC. Amino acids: CASSLAEGQSQETQYF.